The rows below give T cell receptor beta chains drawn from one sample of a study of blood T cell repertoires in COVID-19. Sequencing was performed with immunoSEQ multiplex PCR; in TCRdb, only in-frame clones are kept and a portion is missing. The table lists under 100,000 clones, approximately 87% of them singletons. The sample taken for sequencing was peripheral blood. Receptors originate from a human donor in a cohort sampled during active COVID-19. The CDR3 runs from the conserved cysteine through the conserved F or W. Each record gives: D gene, J gene, clone size, V gene, CDR3 protein, CDR3 DNA. The D gene is left open where the match is weak. The size field is filled for only some rows; it gives once, few, many or a size class.

D gene: .; J gene: TRBJ1-1; clone size: .; V gene: TRBV18; CDR3 protein: CASSPPEVGTEAFF; CDR3 DNA: TGTGCCAGCTCACCACCGGAGGTTGGCACTGAAGCTTTCTTT
D gene: .; J gene: TRBJ1-4; clone size: .; V gene: TRBV3-1/TRBV3-2; CDR3 protein: CASSQAQTGNEKLFF; CDR3 DNA: TGTGCCAGCAGCCAAGCCCAGACCGGGAATGAAAAACTGTTTTTT
D gene: TRBD1; J gene: TRBJ1-5; clone size: .; V gene: TRBV28; CDR3 protein: CASRLQGDQPQHF; CDR3 DNA: TGTGCCAGCAGATTACAGGGGGATCAGCCCCAGCATTTT
D gene: .; J gene: TRBJ2-1; clone size: .; V gene: TRBV6-5; CDR3 protein: CASSYSEGGGQFF; CDR3 DNA: TGTGCCAGCAGTTACTCGGAGGGAGGGGGGCAGTTCTTC
D gene: TRBD1; J gene: TRBJ1-1; clone size: .; V gene: TRBV9; CDR3 protein: CASSVATRGTVNTEAFF; CDR3 DNA: TGTGCCAGCAGCGTAGCTACGAGAGGGACAGTGAACACTGAAGCTTTCTTT
D gene: .; J gene: TRBJ2-3; clone size: .; V gene: TRBV15; CDR3 protein: CATSRPLGHTDTQYF; CDR3 DNA: TGTGCCACCAGCAGGCCCCTAGGACACACAGATACGCAGTATTTT
D gene: .; J gene: TRBJ2-7; clone size: .; V gene: TRBV20-1; CDR3 protein: CSANQVYEQYF; CDR3 DNA: TGCAGTGCTAACCAGGTCTACGAGCAGTACTTC
D gene: .; J gene: TRBJ1-5; clone size: .; V gene: TRBV18; CDR3 protein: CASSLDDKYQPQHF; CDR3 DNA: TGTGCCAGCTCACTAGACGACAAGTATCAGCCCCAGCATTTT
D gene: .; J gene: TRBJ1-3; clone size: .; V gene: TRBV19; CDR3 protein: CASSIQGPGGNTIYF; CDR3 DNA: TGTGCCAGTAGTATCCAGGGGCCTGGTGGAAACACCATATATTTT
D gene: TRBD1; J gene: TRBJ2-1; clone size: .; V gene: TRBV18; CDR3 protein: CASSPYRGSSYNEQFF; CDR3 DNA: TGTGCCAGCTCACCTTACAGGGGTTCCTCCTACAATGAGCAGTTCTTC
D gene: TRBD2; J gene: TRBJ2-1; clone size: .; V gene: TRBV19; CDR3 protein: CASSPQSASGNEQFF; CDR3 DNA: TGTGCCAGTAGTCCCCAGTCGGCTAGCGGAAATGAGCAGTTCTTC
D gene: .; J gene: TRBJ1-5; clone size: .; V gene: TRBV5-8; CDR3 protein: CASSFPPGGESQHF; CDR3 DNA: TGTGCCAGCAGCTTCCCTCCGGGGGGCGAGTCCCAGCATTTT
D gene: TRBD1; J gene: TRBJ2-1; clone size: .; V gene: TRBV28; CDR3 protein: CASSGTETYNEQFF; CDR3 DNA: TGTGCCAGCAGCGGGACAGAAACCTACAATGAGCAGTTCTTC
D gene: TRBD1; J gene: TRBJ1-4; clone size: .; V gene: TRBV28; CDR3 protein: CASSLPTGDEKLFF; CDR3 DNA: TGTGCCAGCAGTCTCCCGACAGGGGACGAAAAACTGTTTTTT
D gene: .; J gene: TRBJ2-1; clone size: .; V gene: TRBV28; CDR3 protein: CASSRQDYNEQFF; CDR3 DNA: TGTGCCAGCAGCCGACAGGACTACAATGAGCAGTTCTTC
D gene: .; J gene: TRBJ2-7; clone size: .; V gene: TRBV7-2; CDR3 protein: CASSLELAGQYF; CDR3 DNA: TGTGCCAGCAGCTTAGAGTTGGCGGGGCAGTACTTC
D gene: TRBD2; J gene: TRBJ2-7; clone size: .; V gene: TRBV28; CDR3 protein: CASTIAGAHNEQYF; CDR3 DNA: TGTGCCAGCACCATAGCGGGAGCGCACAACGAGCAGTACTTC
D gene: TRBD1; J gene: TRBJ2-7; clone size: few; V gene: TRBV11-2; CDR3 protein: CASRKTGNYYEQYF; CDR3 DNA: TGTGCCAGCCGCAAGACAGGGAATTACTACGAGCAGTACTTC
D gene: TRBD2; J gene: TRBJ2-3; clone size: .; V gene: TRBV18; CDR3 protein: CASSPVGLAGDTQYF; CDR3 DNA: TGTGCCAGCTCACCAGTGGGGCTAGCGGGAGATACGCAGTATTTT
D gene: TRBD1; J gene: TRBJ2-5; clone size: .; V gene: TRBV6-4; CDR3 protein: CASSRQGGETQYF; CDR3 DNA: TGTGCCAGCAGTCGACAGGGGGGAGAGACCCAGTACTTC
D gene: TRBD1; J gene: TRBJ2-5; clone size: .; V gene: TRBV7-9; CDR3 protein: CASSFTTGGETQYF; CDR3 DNA: TGTGCCAGCAGCTTCACGACAGGGGGTGAGACCCAGTACTTC
D gene: TRBD2; J gene: TRBJ2-1; clone size: .; V gene: TRBV3-1/TRBV3-2; CDR3 protein: CASSPGSGTSGRAGGNEQFF; CDR3 DNA: TGTGCCAGCAGCCCCGGGAGCGGGACTAGCGGGAGGGCCGGCGGGAATGAGCAGTTCTTC
D gene: .; J gene: TRBJ2-3; clone size: .; V gene: TRBV5-1; CDR3 protein: CASSLILEDTQYF; CDR3 DNA: TGCGCCAGCAGCCTCATACTAGAGGATACGCAGTATTTT
D gene: .; J gene: TRBJ1-2; clone size: .; V gene: TRBV9; CDR3 protein: CASREDGRNYGYTF; CDR3 DNA: TGTGCCAGCAGGGAGGATGGTAGAAACTATGGCTACACCTTC
D gene: TRBD1; J gene: TRBJ2-2; clone size: few; V gene: TRBV10-1; CDR3 protein: CASSEGQGHGELFF; CDR3 DNA: TGCGCCAGCAGTGAGGGACAGGGGCACGGGGAGCTGTTTTTT
D gene: .; J gene: TRBJ2-6; clone size: .; V gene: TRBV28; CDR3 protein: CAVSLSGANVLTF; CDR3 DNA: TGTGCCGTATCACTATCCGGGGCCAACGTCCTGACTTTC
D gene: TRBD1; J gene: TRBJ2-7; clone size: .; V gene: TRBV6-5; CDR3 protein: CASRRGQVAYEQYF; CDR3 DNA: TGTGCCAGCAGAAGGGGACAGGTTGCCTACGAGCAGTACTTC
D gene: TRBD2; J gene: TRBJ2-2; clone size: .; V gene: TRBV27; CDR3 protein: CASGGLAGGEAGELFF; CDR3 DNA: TGTGCCAGCGGTGGACTAGCGGGAGGGGAAGCCGGGGAGCTGTTTTTT
D gene: TRBD1; J gene: TRBJ1-6; clone size: .; V gene: TRBV2; CDR3 protein: CASSERDRVDNSPLHF; CDR3 DNA: TGTGCCAGCAGTGAGCGAGACAGGGTCGATAATTCACCCCTCCACTTT
D gene: TRBD1; J gene: TRBJ1-1; clone size: .; V gene: TRBV6-5; CDR3 protein: CASSHKTGWGTEAFF; CDR3 DNA: TGTGCCAGCAGTCACAAGACAGGGTGGGGGACTGAAGCTTTCTTT
D gene: .; J gene: TRBJ2-1; clone size: .; V gene: TRBV10-3; CDR3 protein: CAISSGIKDNEQFF; CDR3 DNA: TGTGCCATCAGTTCAGGCATAAAGGACAATGAGCAGTTCTTC
D gene: TRBD2; J gene: TRBJ2-2; clone size: few; V gene: TRBV16; CDR3 protein: CASSHRGSRGELFF; CDR3 DNA: TGTGCCAGCAGCCATCGCGGGAGCAGGGGGGAGCTGTTTTTT
D gene: TRBD2; J gene: TRBJ2-3; clone size: .; V gene: TRBV7-3; CDR3 protein: CASSLAGGRSTDTQYF; CDR3 DNA: TGTGCCAGCAGTCTAGCGGGAGGGCGGAGCACAGATACGCAGTATTTT
D gene: .; J gene: TRBJ2-3; clone size: .; V gene: TRBV5-1; CDR3 protein: CASSPGRGLADTQYF; CDR3 DNA: TGCGCCAGCAGCCCGGGGCGGGGGCTGGCAGATACGCAGTATTTT
D gene: TRBD1; J gene: TRBJ2-7; clone size: .; V gene: TRBV3-1/TRBV3-2; CDR3 protein: CASSQFPGQAYEQYF; CDR3 DNA: TGTGCCAGCAGCCAATTTCCGGGACAGGCCTACGAGCAGTACTTC
D gene: TRBD1; J gene: TRBJ1-5; clone size: .; V gene: TRBV28; CDR3 protein: CASRPRDRGVIEPQHF; CDR3 DNA: TGTGCCAGCAGACCCCGGGACAGGGGTGTGATTGAGCCCCAGCATTTT
D gene: .; J gene: TRBJ2-7; clone size: .; V gene: TRBV2; CDR3 protein: CASSEPHSDEQYF; CDR3 DNA: TGTGCCAGCAGTGAACCCCACTCCGACGAGCAGTACTTC
D gene: .; J gene: TRBJ1-2; clone size: once; V gene: TRBV25-1; CDR3 protein: CASSEYVWGVGGYTF; CDR3 DNA: TGTGCCAGCAGTGAATATGTGTGGGGAGTAGGGGGCTACACCTTC
D gene: TRBD1; J gene: TRBJ2-6; clone size: .; V gene: TRBV5-1; CDR3 protein: CASSLEGPGTGGFSGANVLTF; CDR3 DNA: TGCGCCAGCAGCTTGGAGGGTCCCGGGACAGGGGGCTTCTCTGGGGCCAACGTCCTGACTTTC
D gene: TRBD2; J gene: TRBJ2-1; clone size: .; V gene: TRBV2; CDR3 protein: CASSRLAVNNEQFF; CDR3 DNA: TGTGCCAGCAGTAGACTAGCGGTTAACAATGAGCAGTTCTTC
D gene: .; J gene: TRBJ2-7; clone size: few; V gene: TRBV20-1; CDR3 protein: CSASNRAHEQYF; CDR3 DNA: TGCAGTGCTAGTAACAGGGCTCACGAGCAGTACTTC
D gene: .; J gene: TRBJ1-1; clone size: once; V gene: TRBV7-2; CDR3 protein: CASSPPGSGWAFF; CDR3 DNA: TGTGCCAGCAGCCCCCCCGGGAGCGGGTGGGCTTTCTTT
D gene: .; J gene: TRBJ1-1; clone size: .; V gene: TRBV5-1; CDR3 protein: CASSYWTGIGEAFF; CDR3 DNA: TGCGCCAGCAGCTACTGGACGGGGATCGGGGAAGCTTTCTTT
D gene: TRBD2; J gene: TRBJ2-3; clone size: .; V gene: TRBV9; CDR3 protein: CASSVLAGRTDTQYF; CDR3 DNA: TGTGCCAGCAGCGTACTAGCGGGAAGGACAGATACGCAGTATTTT
D gene: .; J gene: TRBJ1-1; clone size: once; V gene: TRBV5-1; CDR3 protein: CASSPAEVAEAFF; CDR3 DNA: TGCGCCAGCAGCCCTGCGGAAGTGGCTGAAGCTTTCTTT
D gene: TRBD2; J gene: TRBJ2-1; clone size: .; V gene: TRBV27; CDR3 protein: CASSLTSGIRNEQFF; CDR3 DNA: TGTGCCAGCAGTTTGACTAGCGGGATTAGAAATGAGCAGTTCTTC
D gene: .; J gene: TRBJ2-1; clone size: .; V gene: TRBV11-2; CDR3 protein: CASSFPYNEQFF; CDR3 DNA: TGTGCCAGCAGCTTCCCGTACAATGAGCAGTTCTTC
D gene: .; J gene: TRBJ1-4; clone size: once; V gene: TRBV12-3/TRBV12-4; CDR3 protein: CASTGGTNEKLFF; CDR3 DNA: TGTGCCAGCACAGGTGGAACTAATGAAAAACTGTTTTTT
D gene: .; J gene: TRBJ1-5; clone size: .; V gene: TRBV28; CDR3 protein: CASRDRQGSNSDQPQHF; CDR3 DNA: TGTGCCAGCAGAGACAGACAAGGTTCTAATTCAGATCAGCCCCAGCATTTT
D gene: .; J gene: TRBJ2-2; clone size: .; V gene: TRBV27; CDR3 protein: CASSYRSPTGELFF; CDR3 DNA: TGTGCCAGCAGTTACAGGTCTCCCACCGGGGAGCTGTTTTTT
D gene: .; J gene: TRBJ2-7; clone size: .; V gene: TRBV5-1; CDR3 protein: CASSLTGSSYEQYF; CDR3 DNA: TGCGCCAGCAGCTTGACAGGGAGCTCCTACGAGCAGTACTTC
D gene: .; J gene: TRBJ1-6; clone size: once; V gene: TRBV6-5; CDR3 protein: CASSRQQFWNSPLHF; CDR3 DNA: TGTGCCAGCAGCCGCCAACAGTTTTGGAATTCACCCCTCCACTTT
D gene: .; J gene: TRBJ1-1; clone size: .; V gene: TRBV28; CDR3 protein: CASGGAFF; CDR3 DNA: TGTGCCAGCGGGGGGGCTTTCTTT
D gene: .; J gene: TRBJ2-1; clone size: .; V gene: TRBV18; CDR3 protein: CASSPTPASSYNEQFF; CDR3 DNA: TGTGCCAGCTCACCCACGCCAGCTAGCTCCTACAATGAGCAGTTCTTC